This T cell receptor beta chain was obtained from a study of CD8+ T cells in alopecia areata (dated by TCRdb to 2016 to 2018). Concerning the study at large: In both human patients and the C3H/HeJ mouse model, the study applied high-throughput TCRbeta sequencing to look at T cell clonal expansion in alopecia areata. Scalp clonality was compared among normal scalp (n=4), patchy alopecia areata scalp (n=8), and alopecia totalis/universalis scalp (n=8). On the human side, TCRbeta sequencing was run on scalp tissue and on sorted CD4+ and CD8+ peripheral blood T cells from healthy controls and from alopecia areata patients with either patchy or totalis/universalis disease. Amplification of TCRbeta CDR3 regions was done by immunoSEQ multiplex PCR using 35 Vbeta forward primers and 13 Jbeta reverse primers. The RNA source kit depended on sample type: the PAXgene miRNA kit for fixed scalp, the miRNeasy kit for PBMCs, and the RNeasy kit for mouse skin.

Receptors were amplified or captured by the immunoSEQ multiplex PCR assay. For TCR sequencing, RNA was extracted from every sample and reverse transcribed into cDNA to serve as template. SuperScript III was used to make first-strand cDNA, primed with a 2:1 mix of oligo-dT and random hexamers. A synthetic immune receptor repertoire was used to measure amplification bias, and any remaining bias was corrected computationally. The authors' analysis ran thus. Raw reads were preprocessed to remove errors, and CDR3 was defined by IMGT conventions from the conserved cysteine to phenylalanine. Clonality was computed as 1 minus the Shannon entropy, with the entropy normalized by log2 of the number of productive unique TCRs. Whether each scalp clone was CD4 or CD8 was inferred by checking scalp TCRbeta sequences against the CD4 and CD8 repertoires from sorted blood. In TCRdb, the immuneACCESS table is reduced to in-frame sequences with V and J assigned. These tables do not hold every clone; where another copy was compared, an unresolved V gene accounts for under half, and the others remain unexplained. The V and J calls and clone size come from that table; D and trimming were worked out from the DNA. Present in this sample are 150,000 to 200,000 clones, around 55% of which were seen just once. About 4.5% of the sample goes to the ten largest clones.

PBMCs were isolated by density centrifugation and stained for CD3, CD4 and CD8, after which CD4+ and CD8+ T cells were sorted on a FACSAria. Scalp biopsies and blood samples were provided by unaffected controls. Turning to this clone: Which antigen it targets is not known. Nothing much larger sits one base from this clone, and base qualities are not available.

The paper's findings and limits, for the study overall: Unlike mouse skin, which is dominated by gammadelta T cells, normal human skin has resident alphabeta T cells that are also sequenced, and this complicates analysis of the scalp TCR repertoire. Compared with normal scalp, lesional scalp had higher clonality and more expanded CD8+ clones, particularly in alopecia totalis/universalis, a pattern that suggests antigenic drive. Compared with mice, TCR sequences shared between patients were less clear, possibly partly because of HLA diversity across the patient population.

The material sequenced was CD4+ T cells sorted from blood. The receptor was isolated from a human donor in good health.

In nucleotide form, the sequence is TGTGCCAGCAGCCTCGGGATGTACACTGAAGCTTTCTTT. Translated, this gives CASSLGMYTEAFF. This chain is built from TRBV2 and TRBJ1-1; the D gene identity is not certain. The CDR3 goes from the cysteine to the phenylalanine over 13 residues. Kept here is only the CDR3 DNA, which spans 39 bases and is read in frame from base 1. V is clipped by 6 bases and J by 3 bases, and the sequence between their germline boundaries is 11 bases long. CDR1 and CDR2, per the germline V gene, are SNHLY and FYNNEI.